Shown below are 7 T cell receptor beta chains from a single sample sequenced in a study of blood T cell repertoires in COVID-19. Clones were read by immunoSEQ multiplex PCR, and TCRdb kept only the in-frame ones, dropping some. The data hold about 250,000 clones, with about 88% observed a single time. The sequencing sample was made of PBMCs or T cells enriched from blood (not recorded which). All receptors come from a woman in her forties or fifties who had recovered from COVID-19.

The chain recombines TRBV28 with TRBJ1-6; D gene unclear. Germline V gene data show CDR1 as MDHEN and CDR2 as SYDVKM. The CDR3 length is 12 residues. Trimming left V 2 bases short and J 10 bases short, with 6 bases between. The DNA for the CDR3 is TGTGCCAGCAGTTTAGCAGTCTCACCCCTCCACTTT. Protein sequence: CASSLAVSPLHF.

The gene calls are TRBV7-9 and TRBJ1-1, with a weak D call TRBD1 (5 bases). This CDR3 is 13 amino acids long. Germline CDR1 reads SEHNR; CDR2 reads FQNEAQ (reference sequence). V was clipped by 5 bases and J by 4 bases, with 11 bases between them. This chain's CDR3 is CASSVQGSTEAFF. In DNA, the CDR3 is TGTGCCAGCAGCGTTCAGGGCTCCACTGAAGCTTTCTTT.

The chain carries TRBV28 and TRBJ2-2; D is possibly TRBD2 (6 bases). The CDR3 has 17 residues. Deletions cut 8 bases from V and 3 bases from J, with 22 bases between. Germline V gene data show CDR1 as MDHEN and CDR2 as SYDVKM. Here the CDR3 reads CASSLGRWGVDTGELFF. The CDR3 DNA is TGTGCCAGCTCACTGGGGAGGTGGGGAGTCGACACCGGGGAGCTGTTTTTT.

The CDR3 DNA is TGTGCCAGCTCACTAGGACAGTCGGCTAACACTGAAGCTTTCTTT. It specifies CASSLGQSANTEAFF. This chain links TRBV18 with TRBJ1-1, with D perhaps TRBD1 (6 bases). Trimming removed 4 bases from V and 2 bases from J, with 14 bases in between. Germline-derived CDR1 and CDR2 are KGHSH and LQKENI. CDR3 length: 15 residues.

This chain uses TRBV4-3 with TRBJ2-5; 10 nucleotides match TRBD1. This CDR3 comprises 14 residues. The germline V gene encodes CDR1 LGHNA and CDR2 YSLEER. V shed 2 bases, J shed 4 bases, and the junction held 1 base outside the gene matches. The CDR3 region has the DNA TGCGCCAGCAGCCAAAGGGACAGGGGAGAGACCCAGTACTTC. It specifies CASSQRDRGETQYF.

This chain uses TRBV5-8 with TRBJ1-4, with D maybe TRBD1 (5 bases). Germline CDR1 reads SGHTS; CDR2 reads YDEGEE. Trimming took off 2 bases at V and 5 bases at J, with 13 bases between the two ends. The CDR3 runs to 15 residues. CDR3 sequence (DNA): TGTGCCAGCAGCTTTAAGGGGTCAAGAAATGAAAAACTGTTTTTT. Translating it yields CASSFKGSRNEKLFF.

The rearrangement uses TRBV3-1 (or the pseudogene TRBV3-2) and TRBJ1-5; tentative D call: TRBD1 (5 bases). CDR1 and CDR2 (germline): LGHDT, YNNKEL (reference sequence). The CDR3 covers 14 residues. Trimming pared 0 bases from V and 2 bases from J, leaving 5 bases between. The CDR3 DNA reads TGTGCCAGCAGCCAAGACAGGGGCAATCAGCCCCAGCATTTT. This translates into CASSQDRGNQPQHF.